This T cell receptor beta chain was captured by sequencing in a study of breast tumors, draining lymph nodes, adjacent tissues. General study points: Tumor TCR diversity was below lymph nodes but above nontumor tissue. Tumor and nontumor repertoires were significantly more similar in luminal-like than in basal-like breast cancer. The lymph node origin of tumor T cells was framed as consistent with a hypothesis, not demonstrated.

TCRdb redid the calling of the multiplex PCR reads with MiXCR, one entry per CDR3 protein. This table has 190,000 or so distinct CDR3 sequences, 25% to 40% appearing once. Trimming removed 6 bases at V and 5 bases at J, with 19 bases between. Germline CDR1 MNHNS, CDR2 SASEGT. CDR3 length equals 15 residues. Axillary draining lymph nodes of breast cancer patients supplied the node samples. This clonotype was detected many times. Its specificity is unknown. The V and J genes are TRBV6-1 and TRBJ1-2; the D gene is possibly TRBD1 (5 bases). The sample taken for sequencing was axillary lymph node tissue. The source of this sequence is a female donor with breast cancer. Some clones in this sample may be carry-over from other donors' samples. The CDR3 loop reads CASRREVGAGYGYTF. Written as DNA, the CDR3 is TGTGCCAGCAGGAGGGAAGTGGGCGCAGGGTATGGCTACACCTTC.